Below are 20 T cell receptor beta chains sequenced from a single sample in a study of shared clonotypes between healthy human individuals. TCRdb keeps only in-frame clones here, not all; method: immunoSEQ multiplex PCR. This sample yields roughly 1,800,000 clones, of which roughly 95% are seen a single time; 0.95% to 1.5% belongs to the top ten. Positively selected for CCR7, the CD45RO-negative cells used as naive CD8 cells excluded terminally differentiated effector memory CD45RA+ cells. The material sequenced was naive CD8+ T cells sorted from blood. These receptors originate from a man aged 18 to 29 in good health.

V gene TRBV27 combines with J gene TRBJ2-7, with D perhaps matching TRBD1 or TRBD2 (5 bases each). Germline values: CDR1 MNHEY, CDR2 SMNVEV (reference sequence). The CDR3 runs to 14 residues. Trimming stripped 4 bases from V and 4 bases from J, with 14 bases between. The DNA of the CDR3 is TGTGCCAGCAGTTCCCCCGGGACCCAATACGAGCAGTACTTC. Protein product: CASSSPGTQYEQYF.

The chain links TRBV4-1 to TRBJ1-5, with TRBD1 matching over 11 bases. V lost 5 bases and J lost 4; bases outside the gene matches: 7. The CDR3 runs to 16 residues. Germline V lookup: CDR1 MGHRA, CDR2 YSYEKL. CDR3 sequence: CASSSRTGGLNQPQHF. In DNA form, the CDR3 reads TGCGCCAGCAGCTCTCGGACAGGGGGCTTGAATCAGCCCCAGCATTTT.

The chain combines TRBV30 with TRBJ2-3, with no clear D. The CDR3 sequence is 13 residues long. V dropped 2 bases and J dropped 1 base, with 7 bases sitting between them. Germline V gene data show CDR1 as GTSNPN and CDR2 as SVGIG (reference sequence). The CDR3 region has the DNA TGTGCCTGGAGTAGGGATGGCACAGATACGCAGTATTTT. Translation: CAWSRDGTDTQYF.

The rearrangement joins TRBV27 to TRBJ2-7; a weak D match, TRBD1 (5 bases). V lost 4 bases, J lost 3 bases, and 10 bases lay in between. CDR1 is MNHEY and CDR2 is SMNVEV in the germline V gene (reference sequence). This CDR3 has 13 residues. DNA of the CDR3: TGTGCCAGCAGTTACAGGTACGGCTACGAGCAGTACTTC. Its protein product is CASSYRYGYEQYF.

Details on this clone: A single base separates this from a much larger clone, so it may be a read error. Other DNA sequences of this sample code for an identical CDR3. This rearrangement joins TRBV11-2 to TRBJ2-5; D remains ambiguous. Trimming shortened V by 0 bases and J by 5 bases, and 1 base separated the two germline ends. The CDR3 loop spans 11 amino acids. CDR1 and CDR2 (germline): SGHAT, FQNNGV. The DNA of the CDR3 is TGTGCCAGCAGCTTAGAGGAGACCCAGTACTTC. Amino acids: CASSLEETQYF.

The chain recombines TRBV10-1 with TRBJ1-1; D not certain. V lost 2 bases to trimming and J lost 4 bases, with 11 bases between them. Germline V CDR1 and CDR2: WNHNN, SYGVQD (reference sequence). This CDR3 is built from 14 residues. CDR3 loop: CASSEQSGGTEAFF. CDR3 bases: TGCGCCAGCAGTGAGCAATCGGGAGGCACTGAAGCTTTCTTT.

The chain's CDR3 is CAWSVSGRVGYGYTF. The DNA of the CDR3 is TGTGCCTGGAGTGTATCAGGGAGGGTCGGGTATGGCTACACCTTC. This rearrangement joins TRBV30 to TRBJ1-2, with D tentatively TRBD1 (5 bases). Germline CDR1 and CDR2: GTSNPN and SVGIG (reference sequence). There are 15 residues in the CDR3. Trimming stripped 0 bases from V and 5 bases from J, with 16 bases between.

The V and J genes are TRBV6-5 and TRBJ1-1, with 7 bases lining up with TRBD1. V lost 2 bases and J lost 1; bases outside the gene matches: 4. This CDR3 is 15 amino acids long. Germline CDR1 MNHEY, CDR2 SVGAGI. For the CDR3, the DNA is TGTGCCAGCAGTTACACCGACAGGGCGAACACTGAAGCTTTCTTT. It codes for CASSYTDRANTEAFF.

The V gene is TRBV4-1, the J gene TRBJ1-3; D gene ambiguous. The germline V and J ends were trimmed by 4 bases and 1 base, with 8 bases remaining between them. CDR3 length equals 14 residues. CDR1 is MGHRA and CDR2 is YSYEKL in the germline V gene. The CDR3, as DNA: TGCGCCAGCAGCCTTTTGAGTTCTGGAAACACCATATATTTT. It encodes CASSLLSSGNTIYF.

A remark on this clone: Other DNA sequences in the sample encode the same CDR3. This chain links TRBV9 with TRBJ2-3; D uncertain. Germline CDR1 and CDR2: SGDLS and YYNGEE. The CDR3 has 13 amino acids. V was trimmed by 4 bases and J by 3 bases, leaving 9 bases between them. CDR3 sequence reads: CASSPPRTDTQYF. In DNA form, the CDR3 reads TGTGCCAGCAGCCCCCCGCGGACAGATACGCAGTATTTT.

This chain links TRBV28 with TRBJ2-1; TRBD2 matches at 8 bases. The ends lost 5 bases at V and 1 base at J; junction bases unmatched: 4. Germline V CDR1 and CDR2: MDHEN, SYDVKM. This CDR3 is built from 15 residues. This CDR3 is CASSEIAGSYNEQFF. CDR3 nucleotides: TGTGCCAGCAGTGAAATAGCGGGGTCCTACAATGAGCAGTTCTTC.

The chain carries TRBV27 and TRBJ2-3; 9 positions match TRBD2. J was trimmed by 4 bases and V by 1 base; bases with no gene match: 3. The CDR3 has 15 residues. Germline V gene lookup returns CDR1 MNHEY and CDR2 SMNVEV (reference sequence). The CDR3 loop is CASSLLAGEADTQYF. The CDR3 DNA reads TGTGCCAGCAGTTTATTAGCGGGAGAGGCAGATACGCAGTATTTT.

This clone has only one observation. The gene calls are TRBV28 and TRBJ2-6; possible D gene TRBD1, 6 bases. The germline gives CDR1 MDHEN, CDR2 SYDVKM. V was trimmed by 6 bases and J by 3 bases, leaving 15 bases between them. The CDR3 is made up of 16 amino acids. In DNA form, the CDR3 reads TGTGCCAGCAGCGACAGGCTGGAACTTGGGGCCAACGTCCTGACTTTC. Its protein product is CASSDRLELGANVLTF.

This clone was seen a few times. This chain links TRBV29-1 with TRBJ1-2; a possible D gene is TRBD1 (5 bases). Germline V gene sequence: CDR1 SQVTM, CDR2 ANQGSEA. The CDR3 length is 13 residues. Trimming took 4 bases from V and 4 from J, leaving 13 bases between them. The CDR3 nucleotides are TGCAGCGTTGTTACTGGGGGAAGCTATGGCTACACCTTC. Its translation is CSVVTGGSYGYTF.

The chain has TRBV19 and TRBJ1-1, with D tentatively TRBD1 (5 bases). Germline V gives CDR1 LNHDA, CDR2 SQIVND (reference sequence). There are 14 residues in the CDR3. V was cut by 7 bases and J by 3 bases, with 15 bases left in between. The CDR3 protein is CASTKRGGDTEAFF. CDR3 nucleotide sequence: TGTGCCAGTACCAAGCGAGGAGGGGACACTGAAGCTTTCTTT.

This chain uses TRBV27 with TRBJ1-1, with no clear D. This CDR3 has 14 residues. V lost 5 bases to trimming and J lost 1 base, with 11 bases between them. Germline CDR1 reads MNHEY; CDR2 reads SMNVEV (reference sequence). The CDR3 DNA follows: TGTGCCAGCAGTCCAAGGAAGACGAACACTGAAGCTTTCTTT. It translates to CASSPRKTNTEAFF.

This chain connects TRBV28 to TRBJ1-3; D is unclear. The V gene lost 2 bases and the J gene lost 4 bases, with 27 bases spanning the gap. The germline V gene has CDR1 MDHEN and CDR2 SYDVKM. The CDR3 runs to 20 residues. CDR3 sequence reads: CASSLSRSHLRSTVGNTIYF. The CDR3 DNA is TGTGCCAGCAGTTTAAGCAGATCCCACCTGAGATCCACCGTCGGAAACACCATATATTTT.

The chain couples TRBV5-6 to TRBJ1-2, with 8 bases matching TRBD1. CDR3 length equals 16 residues. The V gene end was trimmed by 4 bases and the J gene end by 2 bases; junction bases not matched to a gene: 10. Germline-derived CDR1 and CDR2 are SGHDT and YYEEEE. The CDR3 reads CASSTPQGARNYGYTF. The CDR3 DNA follows: TGTGCCAGCAGCACCCCTCAGGGGGCTCGCAACTATGGCTACACCTTC. The complete variable domain, with remaining parts taken from reference TRBV5-6 and TRBJ1-2, reads DAGVTQSPTHLIKTRGQQVTLRCSPKSGHDTVSWYQQALGQGPQFIFQYYEEEERQRGNFPDRFSGHQFPNYSSELNVNALLLGDSALYLCASSTPQGARNYGYTFGSGTRLTVV.

This clone was detected a few times. This specimen includes other DNA sequences encoding the same CDR3. The V gene is TRBV27, the J gene TRBJ1-1; D is possibly TRBD1 (5 bases). Between the trimmed V and J ends, which lost 2 bases and 0 bases, there was a span of 7 bases. The CDR3 extends over 14 amino acids. The germline CDR1 and CDR2 sequences are MNHEY and SMNVEV (reference sequence). CDR3 residues: CASSLGGVNTEAFF. CDR3 bases: TGTGCCAGCAGTTTAGGAGGGGTGAACACTGAAGCTTTCTTT.

For this clone: This specimen includes other DNA sequences encoding the same CDR3. The gene calls are TRBV10-3 and TRBJ2-3; D perhaps matches TRBD2 (5 bases). Germline values: CDR1 ENHRY, CDR2 SYGVKD. Trimming pared 3 bases from V and 4 bases from J, leaving 8 bases between. This CDR3 has 13 amino acids. CDR3 DNA: TGTGCCATCAGTGATCGGGGAGCAGATACGCAGTATTTT. Residues: CAISDRGADTQYF.